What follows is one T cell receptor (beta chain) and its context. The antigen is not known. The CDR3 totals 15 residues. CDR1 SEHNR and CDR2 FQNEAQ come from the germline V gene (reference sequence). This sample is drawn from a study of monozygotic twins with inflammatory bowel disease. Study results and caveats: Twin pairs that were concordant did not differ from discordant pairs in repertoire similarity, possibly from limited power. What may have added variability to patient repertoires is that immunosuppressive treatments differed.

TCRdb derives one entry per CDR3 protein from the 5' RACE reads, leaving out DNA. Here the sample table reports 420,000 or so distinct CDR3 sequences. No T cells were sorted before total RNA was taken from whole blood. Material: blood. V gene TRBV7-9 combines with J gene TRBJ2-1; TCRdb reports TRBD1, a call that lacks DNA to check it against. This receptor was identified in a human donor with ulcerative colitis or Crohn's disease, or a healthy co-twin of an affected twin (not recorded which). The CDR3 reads CASSVTGGRENEQFF.